What follows are 13 T cell receptor beta chains derived from one specimen sequenced in a study of CD8 T cells in Susac syndrome. Reverse transcription used roughly 0.45 to 1 ug RNA and random hexamers. Using its own MiXCR run on the immunoSEQ multiplex PCR reads, TCRdb lists one record per CDR3 protein. The sample consists of over 150,000 distinct CDR3 sequences, around 94% of them appearing once. The sequenced sample was CD4+ T cells from PBMCs. These receptors all come from a human donor with Susac syndrome.

The rearrangement links TRBV3-1 to TRBJ2-2, with no clear D. Germline V gene lookup returns CDR1 LGHDT and CDR2 YNNKEL (reference sequence). V lost 1 base and J 6 bases, leaving 6 bases between the germline ends. CDR3 size: 13 residues. In DNA, the CDR3 is TGTGCCAGCAGCCAAGGGGTGGCCGGGGAGCTGTTTTTT. It codes for CASSQGVAGELFF.

V gene TRBV28 combines with J gene TRBJ1-2; D uncertain. Trimming removed 2 bases at V and 0 bases at J, with 10 bases between. Germline CDR1 is MDHEN and CDR2 is SYDVKM. The CDR3 spans 15 residues. DNA of the CDR3: TGTGCCAGCAGTTTACTGGACGGATCTAACTATGGCTACACCTTC. As protein: CASSLLDGSNYGYTF.

V usage is TRBV11-2 and J usage is TRBJ1-1; no clear D gene. The germline CDR1 and CDR2 sequences are SGHAT and FQNNGV. The CDR3 length is 15 residues. The V and J ends lost 6 bases and 1 base respectively, with 15 bases between them. This CDR3 reads CASRSGKGTNTEAFF. DNA of the CDR3: TGTGCCAGCAGATCTGGGAAAGGTACGAACACTGAAGCTTTCTTT. Looking up the rest from reference TRBV11-2 and TRBJ1-1 gives the full variable domain: EAGVAQSPRYKIIEKRQSVAFWCNPISGHATLYWYQQILGQGPKLLIQFQNNGVVDDSQLPKDRFSAERLKGVDSTLKIQPAKLEDSAVYLCASRSGKGTNTEAFFGQGTRLTVV.

This sequence joins TRBV20-1 and TRBJ2-3; 10 nucleotides agree with TRBD2. The V gene's germline CDR1 is DFQATT and CDR2 SNEGSKA (reference sequence). This CDR3 is 15 amino acids long. J was trimmed by 3 bases and V by 4 bases; bases with no gene match: 7. The DNA for the CDR3 is TGCAGTGCTAAACTAGCGGGATCGGGTACAGATACGCAGTATTTT. Its translation is CSAKLAGSGTDTQYF.

The chain carries TRBV11-2 and TRBJ2-1; 12 bases are a match to TRBD2. After removal of 0 bases from V and 7 bases from J, the junction contained 10 bases not matched to a gene. The CDR3 is made up of 18 amino acids. Germline CDR1 and CDR2: SGHAT and FQNNGV. As DNA, the CDR3 is TGTGCCAGCAGCTTAGATCTACCGGGACTAGCGGGTAATAATGAGCAGTTCTTC. Translating gives CASSLDLPGLAGNNEQFF.

The chain employs TRBV7-2 and TRBJ2-7, with 7 bases matching TRBD2. This CDR3 contains 16 residues. Germline CDR1 and CDR2: SGHTA and FQGNSA. After removal of 2 bases from V and 6 bases from J, the junction contained 13 bases not matched to a gene. CDR3 bases: TGTGCCAGCAGCTTAACTAGCTTAGCGGGTGGCTCCGAGCAGTACTTC. This gives the protein CASSLTSLAGGSEQYF.

The chain recombines TRBV28 with TRBJ2-7; 11 bases map to TRBD2. With 3 bases clipped from V and 3 bases from J, the junction kept 1 base outside the gene matches. This CDR3 region has 14 residues. Germline CDR1 reads MDHEN; CDR2 reads SYDVKM. The CDR3 nucleotides are TGTGCCAGCAGTTTGGGACTAGCGGTCTACGAGCAGTACTTC. It specifies CASSLGLAVYEQYF.

This clonotype is a singleton in its sample. This chain connects TRBV11-2 to TRBJ1-2, with D perhaps matching TRBD1 (5 bases). Between the trimmed V and J ends, which lost 5 bases and 4 bases, there was a span of 14 bases. The V gene's germline CDR1 is SGHAT and CDR2 FQNNGV. The CDR3 runs to 14 residues. The CDR3 nucleotides are TGTGCCAGCAGCCCCATCCCGGGGCCCTATGGCTACACCTTC. This translates into CASSPIPGPYGYTF.

The chain uses TRBV19 and TRBJ2-1; D unclear. The V and J ends lost 9 bases and 5 bases respectively, with 11 bases between them. The CDR3 runs 12 residues. The germline V gene encodes CDR1 LNHDA and CDR2 SQIVND (reference sequence). Here the CDR3 DNA reads TGTGCCAGCGGCCAAGTTAACAATGAGCAGTTCTTC. As protein: CASGQVNNEQFF.

On this clonotype itself: Its ends do not fully match the called genes, so a read error is possible. The gene calls are TRBV5-1 and TRBJ2-7; 7 nucleotides line up with TRBD1. Germline CDR1 SGHRS, CDR2 YFSETQ. This CDR3 is 13 amino acids long. CDR3 sequence: CASSPGQNYEQYF. The CDR3 DNA reads TGTGCCAGCAGCCCGGGACAGAACTACGAGCAGTACTTC.

This sequence joins TRBV29-1 and TRBJ2-2; D remains unclear. From germline, CDR1 is SQVTM and CDR2 ANQGSEA. There are 12 residues in the CDR3. V lost 6 bases and J lost 2, with 7 bases in between. CDR3 amino acids: CSVLHNTGELFF. CDR3 nucleotide sequence: TGCAGCGTCCTCCATAACACCGGGGAGCTGTTTTTT.

This chain links TRBV6-6 with TRBJ1-2; perhaps TRBD1 as D (5 bases). The CDR3 is 15 residues long. Trimming stripped 0 bases from V and 2 bases from J, with 10 bases between. Looked up from germline, CDR1 is MNHNY and CDR2 is SVGAGI (reference sequence). CDR3 amino acids: CASSYSKGRNYGYTF. The CDR3 nucleotides read TGTGCCAGCAGTTACTCCAAGGGGCGGAACTATGGCTACACCTTC.

The rearrangement uses TRBV6-2 or TRBV6-3 and TRBJ2-4, with D tentatively TRBD1 or TRBD2 (5 bases each). Trimming pared 6 bases from V and 12 bases from J, leaving 21 bases between. CDR1 and CDR2 (germline): MNHEY, SVGEGT. The CDR3 runs 14 residues. The CDR3 here is CASSRDRDAGYQYF. The CDR3 DNA reads TGTGCCAGCAGCCGAGACCGGGACGCAGGATATCAGTACTTC.